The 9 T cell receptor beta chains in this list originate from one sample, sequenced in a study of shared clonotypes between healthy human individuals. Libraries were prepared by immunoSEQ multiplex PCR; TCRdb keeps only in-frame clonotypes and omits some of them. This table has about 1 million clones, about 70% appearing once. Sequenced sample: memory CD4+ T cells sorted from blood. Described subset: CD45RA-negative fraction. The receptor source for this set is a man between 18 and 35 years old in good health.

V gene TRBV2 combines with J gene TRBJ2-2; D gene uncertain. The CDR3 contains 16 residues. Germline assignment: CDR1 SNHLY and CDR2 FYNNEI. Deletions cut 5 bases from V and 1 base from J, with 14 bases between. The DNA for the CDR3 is TGTGCCAGCAGTCCGAGCCGGGTAGAGAACACCGGGGAGCTGTTTTTT. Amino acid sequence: CASSPSRVENTGELFF.

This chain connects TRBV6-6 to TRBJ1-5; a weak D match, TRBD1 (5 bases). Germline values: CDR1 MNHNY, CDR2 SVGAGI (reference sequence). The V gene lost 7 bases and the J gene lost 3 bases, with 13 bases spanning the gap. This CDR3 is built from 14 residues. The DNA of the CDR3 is TGTGCCAGCAAACGAGGGGCCGACAATCAGCCCCAGCATTTT. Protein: CASKRGADNQPQHF.

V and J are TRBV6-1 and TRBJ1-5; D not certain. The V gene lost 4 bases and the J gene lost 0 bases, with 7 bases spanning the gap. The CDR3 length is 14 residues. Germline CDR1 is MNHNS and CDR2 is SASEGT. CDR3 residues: CASSGPNSNQPQHF. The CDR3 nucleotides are TGTGCCAGCAGTGGTCCAAATAGCAATCAGCCCCAGCATTTT.

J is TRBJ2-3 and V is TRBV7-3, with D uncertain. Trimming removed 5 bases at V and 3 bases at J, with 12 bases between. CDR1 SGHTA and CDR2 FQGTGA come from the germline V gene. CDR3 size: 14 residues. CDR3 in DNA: TGTGCCAGCAGCCCCGGCCTGGAGACAGATACGCAGTATTTT. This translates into CASSPGLETDTQYF. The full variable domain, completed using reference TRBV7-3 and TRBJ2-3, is GAGVSQTPSNKVTEKGKYVELRCDPISGHTALYWYRQSLGQGPEFLIYFQGTGAADDSGLPNDRFFAVRPEGSVSTLKIQRTERGDSAVYLCASSPGLETDTQYFGPGTRLTVL.

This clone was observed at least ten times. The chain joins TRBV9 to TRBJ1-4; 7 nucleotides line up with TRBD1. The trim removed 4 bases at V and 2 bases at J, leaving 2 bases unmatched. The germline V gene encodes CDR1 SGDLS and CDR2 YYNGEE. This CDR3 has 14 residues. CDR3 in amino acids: CASSPGQTNEKLFF. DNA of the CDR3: TGTGCCAGCAGCCCGGGACAGACTAATGAAAAACTGTTTTTT.

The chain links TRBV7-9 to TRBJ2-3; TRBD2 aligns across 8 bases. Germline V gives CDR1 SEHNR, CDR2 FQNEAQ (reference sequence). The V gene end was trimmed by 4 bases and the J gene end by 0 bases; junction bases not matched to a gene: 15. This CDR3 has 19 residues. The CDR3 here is CASSSRITPSSGSTDTQYF. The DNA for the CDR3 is TGTGCCAGCAGCTCCCGAATAACCCCATCTAGCGGGAGCACAGATACGCAGTATTTT.

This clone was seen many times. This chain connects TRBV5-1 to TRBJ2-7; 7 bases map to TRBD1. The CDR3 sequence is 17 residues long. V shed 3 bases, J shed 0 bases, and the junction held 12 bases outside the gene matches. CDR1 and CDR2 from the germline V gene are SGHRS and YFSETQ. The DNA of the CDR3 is TGCGCCAGCAGCTCATACCTACAGGGGCCCAGCTCCTACGAGCAGTACTTC. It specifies CASSSYLQGPSSYEQYF.

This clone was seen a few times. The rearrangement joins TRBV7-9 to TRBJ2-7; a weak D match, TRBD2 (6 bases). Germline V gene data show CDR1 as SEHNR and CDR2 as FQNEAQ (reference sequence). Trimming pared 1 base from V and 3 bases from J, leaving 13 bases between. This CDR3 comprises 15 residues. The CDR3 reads CASSLGFGGVYEQYF. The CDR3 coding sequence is TGTGCCAGCAGCTTAGGATTCGGGGGTGTCTACGAGCAGTACTTC.

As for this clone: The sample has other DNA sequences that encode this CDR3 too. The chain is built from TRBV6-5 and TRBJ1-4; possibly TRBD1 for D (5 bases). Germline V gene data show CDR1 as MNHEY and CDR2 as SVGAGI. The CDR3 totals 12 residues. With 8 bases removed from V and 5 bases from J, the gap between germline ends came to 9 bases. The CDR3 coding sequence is TGTGCCAGCGGGCGGGGGAATGAAAAACTGTTTTTT. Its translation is CASGRGNEKLFF.